This T cell receptor (beta chain) was observed in a study of T cells in Graves' hyperthyroidism and ophthalmopathy. Amplification of TCR beta CDR3 regions was performed using RNA transcripts as template. HTBI primers drove first-round RT-PCR of the TCR CDR3. TCRdb used MiXCR to reprocess the multiplex PCR reads, holding one entry per CDR3 protein. Of 530,000 or so distinct CDR3 sequences listed, 15% to 20% are singletons. The V and J ends lost 8 bases and 1 base, in that order; junction bases with no gene match: 18. The CDR3 consists of 18 residues. CDR1 SEHNR and CDR2 FQNEAQ come from the germline V gene (reference sequence). This clonotype was picked up a small number of times.

Sequences were obtained from blood. The clonotype originates from a woman aged 18-30 years with Graves' ophthalmopathy. The chain combines TRBV7-9 with TRBJ2-3; 7 bases match TRBD1. In nucleotides, the CDR3 is TGTGCCAGCGGCCCAAGCCCTATCGGGACAGCTCGCACAGATACGCAGTATTTT. It translates to CASGPSPIGTARTDTQYF.